Below, 2 T cell receptor beta chains from the same sample are listed, as sequenced in a study of shared clonotypes between healthy human individuals. Only in-frame clones appear in the TCRdb table, and some are missing; sequencing was by immunoSEQ multiplex PCR. The table shows 740,000 or so clones, with around 73% occurring only once. The sequencing input was memory CD4+ T cells sorted from blood. The subset is: CD45RA-negative fraction. These receptors originate from a woman aged 30 to 39 in good health.

This CDR3 is CASTADHQPQHF. The CDR3 nucleotides are TGTGCCAGCACCGCCGATCATCAGCCCCAGCATTTT. The J gene is TRBJ1-5, the V gene TRBV28; D uncertain. Germline V gene data show CDR1 as MDHEN and CDR2 as SYDVKM. The CDR3 runs to 12 residues. The ends were cut back, 7 bases at V and 5 bases at J, with 9 bases in the middle.

J is TRBJ2-3 and V is TRBV10-1, with 13 bases that match TRBD2. V trimming: 6 bases; J trimming: 6 bases; junction bases outside the gene matches: 9. This CDR3 contains 16 residues. Germline V lookup: CDR1 WNHNN, CDR2 SYGVQD (reference sequence). This CDR3 reads CASSLTRTSGSDTQYF. CDR3 in DNA: TGCGCCAGCAGCCTGACCAGGACTAGCGGGAGTGATACGCAGTATTTT.